One sample yielded the 3 T cell receptor beta chains listed below, sequenced in a study of post-analysis software for immune sequencing data. Study observations and caveats: Four or five TRBV segments, TRBV5-6, TRBV5-1 and TRBV20-1 among them, were found more frequent in patients than controls.

No cognate antigen is known for these TCRs. Included in the TCR beta cDNA libraries were unique molecular identifiers. TCRdb reprocessed the PCR reads via MiXCR and lists one record per CDR3 protein. The table has just over 250,000 distinct CDR3 sequences, just over 35% seen once; the top ten hold approximately 4.6%. Sequenced input: blood. Source of these receptors: a girl aged 10-17 years with multiple sclerosis.

Concerning this clonotype itself: A read error may account for a junction end that differs from germline. V usage is TRBV28 and J usage is TRBJ1-1, with D hard to call. The CDR3 spans 12 residues. Per germline, CDR1 MDHEN and CDR2 SYDVKM. The CDR3 is CASRGWNAEAFF. CDR3 sequence (DNA): TGTGCCAGCAGGGGCTGGAACGCTGAAGCTTTCTTT.

A remark on this clonotype: Compared with germline, one end of the junction differs, possibly owing to a read error. The chain recombines TRBV25-1 with TRBJ1-2; maybe TRBD1 (6 bases). CDR1 and CDR2 from the germline V gene are MGHDK and SYGVNS. CDR3 length equals 14 residues. The CDR3 nucleotides read TGTGCCAGCAGTGCCCAACAGGGCTACTATGTCTACACCTTC. Translating gives CASSAQQGYYVYTF.

As regards this clonotype: A read error may be the cause here, since a much bigger clone is one base away. The V gene is TRBV4-1, the J gene TRBJ1-1, with 7 bases that match TRBD1. Germline V gene data show CDR1 as MGHRA and CDR2 as YSYEKL. CDR3 size: 14 residues. The CDR3: CAGSQALQGNTAFF. The CDR3 DNA reads as TGCGCCGGCAGCCAAGCTTTACAGGGGAATACGGCTTTCTTT.